Below, 12 T cell receptor beta chains from the same sample are listed, as sequenced in a study of blood T cell repertoires in COVID-19. Assay used: immunoSEQ multiplex PCR; TCRdb lists only in-frame clones, some missing. The repertoire has about 180,000 clones, about 85% of them found once; the top ten carry 2.9%. Sequencing used peripheral blood. Every receptor here comes from a woman aged 25-40 years with active or convalescent COVID-19.

This clone was recorded a few times. The chain is built from TRBV7-2 and TRBJ1-5; no firm D call. CDR3 length: 13 amino acids. With 2 bases removed from V and 2 bases from J, the gap between germline ends came to 4 bases. The germline V gene encodes CDR1 SGHTA and CDR2 FQGNSA. CDR3 coding DNA: TGTGCCAGCAGCTTATATGGCAATCAGCCCCAGCATTTT. Translated, it gives CASSLYGNQPQHF.

The chain carries TRBV5-5 and TRBJ1-2, with 12 bases that match TRBD1. The V segment lost 2 bases and the J segment 7 bases; nucleotides outside the gene matches: 6. CDR3 length: 15 amino acids. CDR1 is SGHKS and CDR2 is YYEKEE in the germline V gene (reference sequence). CDR3 bases: TGTGCCAGCAGCTTTCCGGGACAGGGGGCGCGTGGCTACACCTTC. Its translation is CASSFPGQGARGYTF.

This clone was seen once. The genes are TRBV14 and TRBJ1-1; 8 nucleotides agree with TRBD1. The germline V gene encodes CDR1 SGHDN and CDR2 FVKESK. This CDR3 region has 14 residues. J was trimmed by 6 bases and V by 3 bases; bases with no gene match: 6. The CDR3, as DNA: TGTGCCAGCAGCCATAACCGGGACAGGCCTGAAGCTTTCTTT. It specifies CASSHNRDRPEAFF.

This chain joins TRBV19 and TRBJ2-3; TRBD2 matches at 15 bases. Germline assignment: CDR1 LNHDA and CDR2 SQIVND (reference sequence). V shed 6 bases, J shed 3 bases, and the junction held 1 base outside the gene matches. There are 15 residues in the CDR3. The CDR3 sequence is CASSGLAGGTDTQYF. CDR3 bases: TGTGCCAGTAGCGGACTAGCGGGAGGGACAGATACGCAGTATTTT.

The rearrangement uses TRBV12-5 and TRBJ2-3; D possibly corresponds to TRBD1 (7 bases). Trimming left V 6 bases short and J 0 bases short, with 16 bases between. This CDR3 has 16 residues. The germline V gene has CDR1 LGHNT and CDR2 FRNRAP. CDR3 amino acids: CASGSAGGTSTDTQYF. CDR3 in DNA: TGTGCTAGTGGCTCCGCAGGGGGGACTAGCACAGATACGCAGTATTTT.

As concerns this clone: This specimen includes other DNA sequences encoding the same CDR3. The chain joins TRBV29-1 to TRBJ2-1; D gene unclear. CDR3 size: 13 residues. Trimming left V 4 bases short and J 0 bases short, with 7 bases between. Germline CDR1 is SQVTM and CDR2 is ANQGSEA. CDR3 sequence (DNA): TGCAGCGTTGGCCTCAGCTCCTACAATGAGCAGTTCTTC. It yields the protein CSVGLSSYNEQFF.

The V and J genes are TRBV20-1 and TRBJ1-2; 8 bases agree with TRBD1. V gave up 3 bases and J gave up 1 base; unmatched junction bases: 1. Germline assignment: CDR1 DFQATT and CDR2 SNEGSKA (reference sequence). The CDR3 runs 13 residues. In DNA form, the CDR3 reads TGCAGTGCTAGTGGACAGGGTAACTATGGCTACACCTTC. This gives the protein CSASGQGNYGYTF.

The chain uses TRBV27 and TRBJ2-7; 11 bases map to TRBD2. V shed 7 bases and J 0 bases; nucleotides not matched to a gene: 5. CDR3 length: 15 amino acids. Germline assignment: CDR1 MNHEY and CDR2 SMNVEV (reference sequence). In nucleotides, the CDR3 is TGTGCCAGCACCTTTAGCGGGAGGGCCTCCTACGAGCAGTACTTC. It yields the protein CASTFSGRASYEQYF.

This clone appeared a few times. For the CDR3, the DNA is TGTGCCAGCAGGTCCCCGGGAGGGCGAGGCTACACCTTC. Its translation: CASRSPGGRGYTF. This chain joins TRBV12-3 or TRBV12-4 and TRBJ1-2; D call uncertain. V dropped 6 bases and J dropped 8 bases, with 16 bases sitting between them. The length of the CDR3 is 13 residues.

This clone was seen once. The CDR3 here is CASSPRTGTAGANVLTF. As DNA, the CDR3 is TGTGCCAGCTCACCACGGACAGGTACTGCTGGGGCCAACGTCCTGACTTTC. The rearrangement uses TRBV18 and TRBJ2-6, with 7 bases that match TRBD1. The CDR3 has 17 amino acids. Germline lookup yields CDR1 KGHSH and CDR2 LQKENI. V dropped 1 base and J dropped 2; count of bases not matched to a gene: 5.

The chain has TRBV10-3 and TRBJ2-3; D possibly corresponds to TRBD1 (5 bases). Germline values: CDR1 ENHRY, CDR2 SYGVKD. The CDR3 totals 18 residues. Between the trimmed V and J ends, which lost 0 bases and 0 bases, there was a span of 16 bases. CDR3 nucleotides: TGTGCCATCAGTGAGTCGTTTAATGGTGGGGCTAGCACAGATACGCAGTATTTT. Its protein is CAISESFNGGASTDTQYF.

This chain connects TRBV7-2 to TRBJ1-1, with a weak D call TRBD1 (6 bases). Germline loops: CDR1 SGHTA, CDR2 FQGNSA. The CDR3 is made up of 14 amino acids. With 4 bases removed from V and 1 base from J, the gap between germline ends came to 10 bases. The CDR3 loop is CASSSEGGNTEAFF. In nucleotides, the CDR3 is TGTGCCAGCAGCTCAGAAGGGGGGAACACTGAAGCTTTCTTT.